The table lists the clone carrying this TCR beta chain with a count of one. Its cognate antigen is unknown. The data belong to a study of cytomegalovirus exposure and HLA in healthy donors. The CDR3 totals 14 residues. Losses at the gene ends were 5 bases for V and 6 bases for J; bases not matched to a gene: 7. Germline values: CDR1 LNHNV, CDR2 YYDKDF (reference sequence). Broader study findings: A later analysis linked a missense variant in DCLRE1C to the trimming of TCR beta V and J genes.

Both 60 Vbeta primers and 13 Jbeta primers went into the PCR. This table comes from immunoSEQ multiplex PCR, and its TCRdb copy is limited to in-frame clones, with some not included. This sample yields about 140,000 clones, of which roughly 80% are seen a single time; more than 2.5% belongs to the top ten. This chain connects TRBV15 to TRBJ2-7; 10 nucleotides match TRBD1. Material for sequencing was PBMCs. The receptor was derived from a man aged 40-49 years in good health and CMV-seronegative. As DNA, the CDR3 is TGTGCCACCAGCGCCCCGGGACAGGGGAGCGAGCAGTACTTC. This encodes CATSAPGQGSEQYF.